Listed below are T cell receptor beta chains from one sample, sequenced in a study of T cell responses to AZD1222 COVID-19 vaccine. Produced via immunoSEQ multiplex PCR; TCRdb's table is partial and in-frame only. The sample contains approximately 140,000 clones, roughly 92% of which appear only once. Sequencing used peripheral blood, obtained 28 days after the second AZD1222 dose. The source is an adult who received the AZD1222 COVID-19 vaccine. CDR3s include the opening cysteine and the closing phenylalanine or tryptophan. The D gene is left open where the match is weak. Clone sizes are given selectively: once, few, many, or a class where the clone is expanded.

D gene | clone size | J gene | V gene | CDR3 protein | CDR3 DNA
- | - | TRBJ2-2 | TRBV7-3 | CASSTVGGTGELFF | TGTGCCAGCAGCACCGTTGGTGGCACCGGGGAGCTGTTTTTT
- | - | TRBJ1-2 | TRBV28 | CASSLSTGFQGYTF | TGTGCCAGCAGTTTATCAACAGGGTTTCAGGGCTACACCTTC
- | - | TRBJ1-1 | TRBV7-9 | CASSLEGTTEAFF | TGTGCCAGCAGCTTAGAAGGGACCACTGAAGCTTTCTTT
TRBD1 | - | TRBJ1-3 | TRBV28 | CASTDIRGESSGNTIYF | TGTGCCAGCACTGACATCAGGGGGGAAAGCTCTGGAAACACCATATATTTT
TRBD1 | - | TRBJ1-1 | TRBV18 | CASSPIGGTGRTEAFF | TGTGCCAGCTCACCAATAGGAGGGACAGGGAGGACTGAAGCTTTCTTT
- | - | TRBJ1-3 | TRBV18 | CASSPAAGDTIYF | TGTGCCAGCTCACCTGCGGCCGGCGACACCATATATTTT
- | - | TRBJ2-2 | TRBV24-1 | CATSDALGGPLNTGELFF | TGTGCCACCAGTGATGCCTTGGGCGGGCCCCTCAACACCGGGGAGCTGTTTTTT
- | - | TRBJ1-2 | TRBV29-1 | CSVDRGSYGYTF | TGCAGCGTTGATCGGGGGAGCTATGGCTACACCTTC
- | - | TRBJ1-1 | TRBV5-4 | CASSLAGDYTEAFF | TGTGCCAGCAGCTTGGCTGGTGATTACACTGAAGCTTTCTTT
TRBD2 | - | TRBJ2-7 | TRBV7-8 | CASSSSGTSGSYEQYF | TGTGCCAGCAGCTCCTCTGGGACTAGCGGGAGCTACGAGCAGTACTTC
- | - | TRBJ1-4 | TRBV28 | CASSLTGLNEKLFF | TGTGCCAGCAGTTTAACAGGGTTAAATGAAAAACTGTTTTTT
- | - | TRBJ1-2 | TRBV2 | CASTVPLNNYGYTF | TGTGCCAGCACCGTCCCGCTTAATAACTATGGCTACACCTTC
- | - | TRBJ1-3 | TRBV15 | CATSNAGSGNTIYF | TGTGCCACCAGCAACGCCGGCTCTGGAAACACCATATATTTT
TRBD2 | - | TRBJ2-7 | TRBV10-3 | CAISESGLAGTVGDEQYF | TGTGCCATCAGTGAGTCGGGACTAGCGGGGACCGTAGGGGACGAGCAGTACTTC
- | once | TRBJ1-5 | TRBV29-1 | CSVEVAGNQPQHF | TGCAGCGTTGAAGTGGCAGGGAATCAGCCCCAGCATTTT
- | few | TRBJ2-2 | TRBV5-6 | CASSLLQGRGGELFF | TGTGCCAGCAGCTTGCTGCAGGGGAGGGGCGGGGAGCTGTTTTTT
TRBD1 | - | TRBJ1-2 | TRBV7-2 | CASSLGQGVYGYTF | TGTGCCAGCAGCCTCGGACAGGGCGTCTATGGCTACACCTTC
- | - | TRBJ1-4 | TRBV29-1 | CSVGLLANEKLFF | TGCAGCGTTGGACTTTTGGCTAATGAAAAACTGTTTTTT
- | few | TRBJ1-6 | TRBV5-1 | CASKSGAANSPLHF | TGCGCCAGCAAGTCTGGGGCGGCAAATTCACCCCTCCACTTT
TRBD2 | - | TRBJ2-1 | TRBV4-1 | CASSNGFGRGDNEQFF | TGCGCCAGCAGCAACGGATTCGGGCGGGGGGACAATGAGCAGTTCTTC
TRBD1 | - | TRBJ1-1 | TRBV6-2/TRBV6-3 | CASSYSKETGGTEAFF | TGTGCCAGCAGTTACTCGAAGGAGACAGGGGGGACTGAAGCTTTCTTT
- | - | TRBJ2-1 | TRBV30 | CAWRPPGSGWGISYNEQFF | TGTGCCTGGAGACCCCCCGGTTCCGGTTGGGGAATCTCCTACAATGAGCAGTTCTTC
- | - | TRBJ2-4 | TRBV5-4 | CASSFGGDQKNIQYF | TGTGCCAGCAGCTTTGGGGGAGACCAAAAAAACATTCAGTACTTC
- | - | TRBJ2-5 | TRBV28 | CASSGRRSETQYF | TGTGCCAGTTCCGGGCGGCGTAGCGAGACCCAGTACTTC
- | - | TRBJ1-5 | TRBV7-3 | CASSLGVLQPQHF | TGTGCCAGCAGCCTTGGAGTCCTTCAGCCCCAGCATTTT
TRBD1 | - | TRBJ1-1 | TRBV7-2 | CASSLGAGQVLNTEAFF | TGTGCCAGCAGCTTAGGCGCGGGACAGGTCCTGAACACTGAAGCTTTCTTT
TRBD1 | - | TRBJ1-1 | TRBV30 | CAWDRGMNTEAFF | TGTGCCTGGGACAGGGGGATGAACACTGAAGCTTTCTTT
TRBD2 | - | TRBJ2-1 | TRBV4-1 | CASRGSGGPYNEQFF | TGCGCCAGCAGGGGGAGCGGGGGGCCTTACAATGAGCAGTTCTTC
- | - | TRBJ1-5 | TRBV21-1 | CASAKRGPEGFYQPQHF | TGTGCCAGCGCTAAGAGGGGCCCCGAAGGTTTTTATCAGCCCCAGCATTTT
TRBD1 | - | TRBJ2-1 | TRBV5-5 | CASSLGGTGPNEQFF | TGTGCCAGCAGCTTAGGCGGGACAGGCCCCAATGAGCAGTTCTTC
- | - | TRBJ1-2 | TRBV29-1 | CSVEDSRYYGYTF | TGCAGCGTTGAAGATTCCCGTTACTATGGCTACACCTTC
- | - | TRBJ1-1 | TRBV9 | CASSVEGGGRFEAFF | TGTGCCAGCAGCGTAGAAGGAGGGGGAAGGTTCGAAGCTTTCTTT
- | - | TRBJ1-5 | TRBV7-8 | CASSRSNQPQHF | TGTGCCAGCAGCCGGAGCAATCAGCCCCAGCATTTT
TRBD1 | - | TRBJ1-1 | TRBV27 | CASRGQGRGEAFF | TGTGCCAGCAGGGGACAGGGGAGAGGTGAAGCTTTCTTT
- | few | TRBJ1-2 | TRBV6-4 | CASTQEAGSYGYTF | TGTGCCAGCACGCAAGAGGCCGGGAGCTATGGCTACACCTTC
TRBD2 | - | TRBJ2-3 | TRBV6-4 | CASSEWSGGATDTQYF | TGTGCCAGCAGTGAATGGAGCGGGGGGGCCACAGATACGCAGTATTTT
TRBD2 | - | TRBJ2-1 | TRBV10-3 | CAISAGTSGVYNEQFF | TGTGCCATCAGTGCCGGGACTAGCGGGGTATACAATGAGCAGTTCTTC
TRBD1 | - | TRBJ1-2 | TRBV19 | CASSIGQGPANYGYTF | TGTGCCAGTAGTATAGGACAGGGCCCAGCTAACTATGGCTACACCTTC
- | - | TRBJ1-4 | TRBV9 | CASSVATGQIEKLFF | TGTGCCAGCAGCGTAGCTACCGGGCAGATTGAAAAACTGTTTTTT
- | - | TRBJ1-1 | TRBV19 | CASSIGGIVEAFF | TGTGCCAGTAGTATAGGCGGCATCGTAGAAGCTTTCTTT